The 21 T cell receptor beta chains presented below share a single source sample, sequenced in a study of cytomegalovirus exposure and HLA in healthy donors. The assay was immunoSEQ multiplex PCR, and TCRdb's table has in-frame clones only and misses some. The repertoire has roughly 120,000 clones, approximately 94% of them found once; the top ten carry roughly 1.3%. Sequencing was performed on PBMCs. The source is a woman under 30 in good health and CMV-seronegative.

The V gene is TRBV5-4, the J gene TRBJ2-1; the match to TRBD1 covers 8 bases. Germline lookup yields CDR1 SGHNT and CDR2 YYREEE (reference sequence). V lost 4 bases and J lost 7; bases outside the gene matches: 16. The CDR3 has 17 residues. The CDR3 sequence is CASSRRKAGGAGNEQFF. The CDR3 region has the DNA TGTGCCAGCAGCCGACGTAAGGCAGGGGGCGCGGGTAATGAGCAGTTCTTC. The complete variable domain, with remaining parts taken from reference TRBV5-4 and TRBJ2-1, reads ETGVTQSPTHLIKTRGQQVTLRCSSQSGHNTVSWYQQALGQGPQFIFQYYREEENGRGNFPPRFSGLQFPNYSSELNVNALELDDSALYLCASSRRKAGGAGNEQFFGPGTRLTVL.

This sequence joins TRBV2 and TRBJ1-4; TRBD1 aligns across 7 bases. V lost 8 bases and J lost 4; bases outside the gene matches: 4. CDR3 size: 13 residues. Germline V CDR1 and CDR2: SNHLY, FYNNEI. The DNA of the CDR3 is TGTGCCAGCTACAGGGGTAGTAATGAAAAACTGTTTTTT. It codes for CASYRGSNEKLFF.

The chain recombines TRBV27 with TRBJ2-3; TRBD2 agrees at 14 bases. With 1 base clipped from V and 4 bases from J, the junction kept 4 bases outside the gene matches. Per the germline V gene, CDR1 is MNHEY and CDR2 is SMNVEV (reference sequence). CDR3 length equals 17 residues. The CDR3 DNA is TGTGCCAGCAGTTTATGGGGGACTAGCGGGAGCTCAGATACGCAGTATTTT. It yields the protein CASSLWGTSGSSDTQYF.

The V and J genes are TRBV5-1 and TRBJ1-2, with D tentatively TRBD1 (5 bases). CDR3 length: 18 residues. The germline V gene has CDR1 SGHRS and CDR2 YFSETQ. The germline V and J ends were trimmed by 4 bases and 7 bases, with 29 bases remaining between them. CDR3 DNA sequence: TGCGCCAGCAGCACCGGGGGGACGACTGGAGGGGACCGGAGTGGCTACACCTTC. This gives the protein CASSTGGTTGGDRSGYTF.

In this sample, this clone turned up once. V gene TRBV28 combines with J gene TRBJ2-7, with TRBD1 matching over 9 bases. CDR1 MDHEN and CDR2 SYDVKM come from the germline V gene. The trim removed 4 bases at V and 2 bases at J, leaving 9 bases unmatched. CDR3 length: 16 residues. CDR3 in DNA: TGTGCCAGCAGTTCCCCCGGGACAGGGTGGGCCTACGAGCAGTACTTC. It is translated as CASSSPGTGWAYEQYF.

This clone was observed a single time. V and J are TRBV29-1 and TRBJ2-1; D uncertain. Germline V gene data show CDR1 as SQVTM and CDR2 as ANQGSEA. This CDR3 comprises 12 residues. V dropped 5 bases and J dropped 8 bases, with 13 bases sitting between them. The CDR3 is CSVYLEIYEQFF. CDR3 DNA sequence: TGCAGCGTTTACTTAGAAATCTATGAGCAGTTCTTC.

The chain carries TRBV6-1 and TRBJ2-7; the D gene is possibly TRBD1 (7 bases). V lost 11 bases and J lost 9, with 26 bases in between. The V gene's germline CDR1 is MNHNS and CDR2 SASEGT. The CDR3 spans 14 residues. CDR3 in DNA: TGTGCCGGGAAGGGGGCGGGGACGGTGCCCGTGCAGTACTTC. This encodes CAGKGAGTVPVQYF.

The chain recombines TRBV2 with TRBJ1-2; 8 nucleotides agree with TRBD1. With V trimmed by 2 bases and J by 4 bases, 3 bases remained unmatched. The CDR3 loop spans 14 amino acids. The V gene's germline CDR1 is SNHLY and CDR2 FYNNEI. The chain's CDR3 is CASSEIGQGYGYTF. In DNA form, the CDR3 reads TGTGCCAGCAGTGAAATAGGACAGGGCTATGGCTACACCTTC.

This clone was counted a single time. The chain couples TRBV6-1 to TRBJ2-6; unclear D gene. The CDR3 has 15 residues. The germline CDR1 and CDR2 sequences are MNHNS and SASEGT. V shed 2 bases and J shed 0 bases, with 5 bases lying between them. CDR3 DNA sequence: TGTGCCAGCAGTGAATCGAGCTCTGGGGCCAACGTCCTGACTTTC. The encoded protein is CASSESSSGANVLTF.

The chain joins TRBV6-6 to TRBJ2-7; 7 bases are shared with TRBD1. With V trimmed by 2 bases and J by 5 bases, 3 bases remained unmatched. Germline CDR1 and CDR2: MNHNY and SVGAGI (reference sequence). This CDR3 is built from 13 residues. The CDR3 is CASSYLTGDEQYF. CDR3 nucleotides: TGTGCCAGCAGTTACCTTACAGGGGACGAGCAGTACTTC.

The chain employs TRBV7-2 and TRBJ2-2; 9 positions match TRBD2. This CDR3 is 18 amino acids long. Germline V lookup: CDR1 SGHTA, CDR2 FQGNSA. Germline trimming cut 0 bases from V and 4 bases from J; bases unmatched to any gene: 9. CDR3: CASSLARASGAGTGELFF. DNA for the CDR3: TGTGCCAGCAGCTTAGCGAGGGCTAGCGGGGCCGGCACCGGGGAGCTGTTTTTT. The full variable domain, in which reference TRBV7-2 and TRBJ2-2 provide the parts outside the CDR3, is GAGVSQSPSNKVTEKGKDVELRCDPISGHTALYWYRQSLGQGLEFLIYFQGNSAPDKSGLPSDRFSAERTGGSVSTLTIQRTQQEDSAVYLCASSLARASGAGTGELFFGEGSRLTVL.

V is TRBV7-8 and J is TRBJ2-1, with TRBD2 matching over 8 bases. The J segment lost 7 bases and the V segment lost 3 bases, leaving 5 bases of the junction unmatched. This CDR3 region has 14 residues. CDR1 is SGHVS and CDR2 is FQNEAQ in the germline V gene. The CDR3 spells CASSFGLAQNEQFF. CDR3 sequence (DNA): TGTGCCAGCAGCTTTGGACTAGCCCAGAATGAGCAGTTCTTC.

The chain uses TRBV7-2 and TRBJ2-7, with D possibly being TRBD2 (5 bases). The germline V gene has CDR1 SGHTA and CDR2 FQGNSA. V was clipped by 6 bases and J by 6 bases, with 18 bases between them. This CDR3 spans 14 amino acids. The CDR3: CASSRGLKRSEQYF. CDR3 DNA: TGTGCCAGCAGTAGAGGACTCAAGAGGTCCGAGCAGTACTTC. The entire variable domain, with the rest obtained from reference TRBV7-2 and TRBJ2-7, is as follows: GAGVSQSPSNKVTEKGKDVELRCDPISGHTALYWYRQSLGQGLEFLIYFQGNSAPDKSGLPSDRFSAERTGGSVSTLTIQRTQQEDSAVYLCASSRGLKRSEQYFGPGTRLTVT.

The CDR3 sequence: CAWSVNFETQYF. Here the CDR3 DNA reads TGTGCCTGGAGTGTAAACTTTGAGACCCAGTACTTC. The chain joins TRBV30 to TRBJ2-5; D remains unclear. CDR3 length: 12 residues. CDR1 is GTSNPN, CDR2 SVGIG, per germline (reference sequence). V lost 0 bases, J lost 5 bases, and 7 bases lay in between.

The chain links TRBV5-1 to TRBJ1-4; D gene uncertain. This CDR3 comprises 14 residues. Germline-derived CDR1 and CDR2 are SGHRS and YFSETQ. V was trimmed by 0 bases and J by 5 bases, leaving 8 bases between them. CDR3 loop: CASSLAPPNEKLFF. In DNA form, the CDR3 reads TGCGCCAGCAGCTTGGCCCCCCCGAATGAAAAACTGTTTTTT.

The CDR3 DNA reads as TGTGCCAGCAGCTTACTCGCTGACACTGAAGCTTTCTTT. It yields the protein CASSLLADTEAFF. V usage is TRBV5-4 and J usage is TRBJ1-1, with D unresolved. Germline CDR1 SGHNT, CDR2 YYREEE (reference sequence). The germline V and J ends were trimmed by 2 bases and 3 bases, with 8 bases remaining between them. The CDR3 totals 13 residues.

V and J are TRBV6-5 and TRBJ2-5, with D possibly matching TRBD2 (5 bases). TRBJ2-7 matches the DNA end more closely, so the J call is doubtful. Germline V gives CDR1 MNHEY, CDR2 SVGAGI. This CDR3 has 15 residues. The CDR3 protein is CASSSEGSRSYEQYF. CDR3 bases: TGTGCCAGCAGTTCGGAAGGGAGCCGCTCCTACGAGCAGTACTTC.

The chain couples TRBV28 to TRBJ2-6; TRBD1 aligns across 10 bases. J was trimmed by 0 bases and V by 0 bases; bases with no gene match: 2. This CDR3 contains 18 residues. Germline V gene data show CDR1 as MDHEN and CDR2 as SYDVKM. The CDR3 protein is CASSLWGDRGSGANVLTF. CDR3 DNA sequence: TGTGCCAGCAGTTTATGGGGGGACAGGGGCTCTGGGGCCAACGTCCTGACTTTC.

V and J are TRBV25-1 and TRBJ2-1, with D possibly matching TRBD1 (5 bases). This CDR3 spans 14 amino acids. Trimming pared 7 bases from V and 8 bases from J, leaving 18 bases between. Per the germline V gene, CDR1 is MGHDK and CDR2 is SYGVNS. CDR3 sequence (DNA): TGTGCCAGCAAGTTGGCAGGGCAGTACGATGAGCAGTTCTTC. It specifies CASKLAGQYDEQFF.

CDR3 protein: CASSQDRVMGRLSNGYTF. The CDR3 DNA sequence: TGTGCCAGCAGCCAAGATCGGGTGATGGGTAGACTTTCCAATGGCTACACCTTC. The rearrangement joins TRBV5-4 to TRBJ1-2; the D is unclear. The CDR3 spans 18 residues. Per germline, CDR1 SGHNT and CDR2 YYREEE (reference sequence). Trimming removed 4 bases at V and 6 bases at J, with 28 bases between.

V usage is TRBV5-1 and J usage is TRBJ2-3, with unresolved D. CDR1 SGHRS and CDR2 YFSETQ come from the germline V gene. V gave up 1 base and J gave up 2 bases, with 5 bases separating them. CDR3 size: 13 residues. CDR3 in amino acids: CASSLFHTDTQYF. The CDR3 nucleotides are TGCGCCAGCAGCTTGTTCCACACAGATACGCAGTATTTT.